This T cell receptor (beta chain) comes out of a study of control samples from healthy donors and cancer patients (TCRdb year 2020). V is clipped by 5 bases and J by 8 bases, and the sequence between their germline boundaries is 12 bases long. Taken from the germline V gene (reference sequence), the CDR1 and CDR2 loops are DFQATT and SNEGSKA. The CDR3 goes from the cysteine to the phenylalanine over 11 residues. This entry keeps only the CDR3 DNA: 33 bases, framed from base 1. With regard to this clone: Its target antigen remains unknown. Base qualities are missing; no much larger clone stands one base away.

The protocol used for the library was the immunoSEQ multiplex PCR assay. TCRdb's version of the immuneACCESS table is confined to in-frame rearrangements and falls short of the full clone set. An unresolved V gene accounts for under half of the shortfall where checked; the remainder is of unknown origin. The sample table contains over 150,000 clones; only one count was recorded for roughly 94% of them. The ten largest clonotypes hold around 6.1% of the sample. This TCR was recovered from a man aged 40-50 years in good health. The sample was blood. The chain joins TRBV20-1 to TRBJ1-2; confidence is insufficient to name the D gene. The DNA sequence reads TGCAGTGCTTCGCACCGGAGCGGCTACACCTTC. This encodes CSASHRSGYTF.